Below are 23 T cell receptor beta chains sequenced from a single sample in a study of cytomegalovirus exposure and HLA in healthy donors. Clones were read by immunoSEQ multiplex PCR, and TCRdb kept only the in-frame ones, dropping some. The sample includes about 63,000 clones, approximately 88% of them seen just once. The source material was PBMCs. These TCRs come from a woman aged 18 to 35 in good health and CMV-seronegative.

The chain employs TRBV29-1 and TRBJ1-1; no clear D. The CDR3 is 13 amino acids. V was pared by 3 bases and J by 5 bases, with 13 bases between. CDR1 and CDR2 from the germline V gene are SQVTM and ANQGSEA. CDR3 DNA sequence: TGCAGCGTTGAGAGCCCAACGGGGACTGAAGCTTTCTTT. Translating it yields CSVESPTGTEAFF.

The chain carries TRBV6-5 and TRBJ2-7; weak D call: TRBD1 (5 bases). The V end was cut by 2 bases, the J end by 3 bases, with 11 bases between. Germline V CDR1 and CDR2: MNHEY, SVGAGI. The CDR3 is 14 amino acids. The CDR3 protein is CASSYDSPHYEQYF. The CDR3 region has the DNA TGTGCCAGCAGTTACGACAGTCCCCACTACGAGCAGTACTTC.

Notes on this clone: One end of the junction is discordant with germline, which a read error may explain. For the CDR3, the DNA is TGTGCCAGCTCACCGACAGCCGGGTCTGAAAACACCATATATTTT. Protein sequence: CASSPTAGSENTIYF. The chain has TRBV18 and TRBJ1-3; maybe TRBD1 (5 bases). From germline, CDR1 is KGHSH and CDR2 LQKENI. The length of the CDR3 is 15 residues.

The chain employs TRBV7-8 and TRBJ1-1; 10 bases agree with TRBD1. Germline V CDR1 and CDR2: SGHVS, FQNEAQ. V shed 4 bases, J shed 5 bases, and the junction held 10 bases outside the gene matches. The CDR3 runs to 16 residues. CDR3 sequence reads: CASSSGDRGWSTEAFF. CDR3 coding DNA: TGTGCCAGCAGCTCAGGGGACAGGGGATGGAGTACTGAAGCTTTCTTT. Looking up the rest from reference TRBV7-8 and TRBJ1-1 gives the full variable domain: GAGVSQSPRYKVAKRGQDVALRCDPISGHVSLFWYQQALGQGPEFLTYFQNEAQLDKSGLPSDRFFAERPEGSVSTLKIQRTQQEDSAVYLCASSSGDRGWSTEAFFGQGTRLTVV.

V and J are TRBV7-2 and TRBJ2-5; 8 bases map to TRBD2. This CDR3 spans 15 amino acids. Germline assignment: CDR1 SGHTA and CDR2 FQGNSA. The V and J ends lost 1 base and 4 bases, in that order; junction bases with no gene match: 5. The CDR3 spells CASSLVAGLRETQYF. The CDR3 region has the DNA TGTGCCAGCAGCTTAGTAGCGGGATTGAGAGAGACCCAGTACTTC. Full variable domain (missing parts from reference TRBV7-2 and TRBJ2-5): GAGVSQSPSNKVTEKGKDVELRCDPISGHTALYWYRQSLGQGLEFLIYFQGNSAPDKSGLPSDRFSAERTGGSVSTLTIQRTQQEDSAVYLCASSLVAGLRETQYFGPGTRLLVL.

CDR3 in DNA: TGTGCCAGTAGTATTAATAGGGGGTACAACCAGCCCCAGCATTTT. Amino acids: CASSINRGYNQPQHF. The V gene is TRBV19, the J gene TRBJ1-5; maybe TRBD1 (6 bases). The CDR3 runs to 15 residues. Germline CDR1 and CDR2: LNHDA and SQIVND (reference sequence). The germline V and J ends were trimmed by 3 bases and 7 bases, with 16 bases remaining between them.

DNA for the CDR3: TGTGCCAGCACCGTCGATGGGGCGCGGTACAATGAGCAGTTCTTC. Its translation is CASTVDGARYNEQFF. The gene calls are TRBV5-4 and TRBJ2-1, with D possibly TRBD1 on 5 matching bases. The V gene lost 6 bases and the J gene lost 4 bases, with 17 bases spanning the gap. This CDR3 is 15 amino acids long. Germline V gene data show CDR1 as SGHNT and CDR2 as YYREEE (reference sequence).

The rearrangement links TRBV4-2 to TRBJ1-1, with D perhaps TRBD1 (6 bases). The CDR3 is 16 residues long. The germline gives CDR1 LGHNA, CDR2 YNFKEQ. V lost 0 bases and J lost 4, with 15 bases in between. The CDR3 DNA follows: TGTGCCAGCAGCCAAGATCCCCGCGGGGGCGGCACTGAAGCTTTCTTT. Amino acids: CASSQDPRGGGTEAFF.

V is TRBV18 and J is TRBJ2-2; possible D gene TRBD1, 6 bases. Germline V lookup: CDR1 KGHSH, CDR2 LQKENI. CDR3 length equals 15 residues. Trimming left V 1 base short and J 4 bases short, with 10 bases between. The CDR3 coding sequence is TGTGCCAGCTCACCACGGACAGACGCCACCGGGGAGCTGTTTTTT. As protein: CASSPRTDATGELFF.

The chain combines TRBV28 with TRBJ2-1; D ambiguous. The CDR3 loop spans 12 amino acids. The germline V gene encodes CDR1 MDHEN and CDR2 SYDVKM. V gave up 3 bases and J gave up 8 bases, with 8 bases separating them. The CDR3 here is CASSFIGDEQFF. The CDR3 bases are TGTGCCAGCAGTTTCATCGGAGATGAGCAGTTCTTC. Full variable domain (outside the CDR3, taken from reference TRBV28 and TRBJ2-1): DVKVTQSSRYLVKRTGEKVFLECVQDMDHENMFWYRQDPGLGLRLIYFSYDVKMKEKGDIPEGYSVSREKKERFSLILESASTNQTSMYLCASSFIGDEQFFGPGTRLTVL.

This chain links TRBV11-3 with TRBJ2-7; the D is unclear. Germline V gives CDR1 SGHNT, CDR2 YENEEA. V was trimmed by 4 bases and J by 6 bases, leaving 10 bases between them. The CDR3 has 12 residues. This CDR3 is CASSYRDSEQYF. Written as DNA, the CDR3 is TGTGCCAGCAGCTATAGAGACTCCGAGCAGTACTTC.

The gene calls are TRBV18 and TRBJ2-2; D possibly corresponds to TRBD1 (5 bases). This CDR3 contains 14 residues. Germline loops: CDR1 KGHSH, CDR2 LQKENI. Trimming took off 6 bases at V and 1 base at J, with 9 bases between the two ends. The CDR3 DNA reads TGTGCCAGCTCTCCGACAGAGAACACCGGGGAGCTGTTTTTT. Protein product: CASSPTENTGELFF.

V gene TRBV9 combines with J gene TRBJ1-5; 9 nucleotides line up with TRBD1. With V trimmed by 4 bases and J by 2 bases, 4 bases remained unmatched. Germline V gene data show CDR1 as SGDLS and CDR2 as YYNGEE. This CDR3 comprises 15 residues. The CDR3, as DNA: TGTGCCAGCAGCCAGGGACAGGGTCGCAATCAGCCCCAGCATTTT. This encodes CASSQGQGRNQPQHF.

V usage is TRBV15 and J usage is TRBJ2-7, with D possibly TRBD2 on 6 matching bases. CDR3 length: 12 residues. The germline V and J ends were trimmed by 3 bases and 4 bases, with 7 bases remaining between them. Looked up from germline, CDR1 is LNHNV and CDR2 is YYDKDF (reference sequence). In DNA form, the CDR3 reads TGTGCCACCAGCAGGGGGGGTTACGAGCAGTACTTC. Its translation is CATSRGGYEQYF.

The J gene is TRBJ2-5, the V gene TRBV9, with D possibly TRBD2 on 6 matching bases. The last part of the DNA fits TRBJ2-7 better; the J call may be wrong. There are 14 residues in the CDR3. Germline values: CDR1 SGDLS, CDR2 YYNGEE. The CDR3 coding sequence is TGTGCCAGCAGCGTTGGCGGGGTCTCCTACGAGCAGTACTTC. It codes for CASSVGGVSYEQYF.

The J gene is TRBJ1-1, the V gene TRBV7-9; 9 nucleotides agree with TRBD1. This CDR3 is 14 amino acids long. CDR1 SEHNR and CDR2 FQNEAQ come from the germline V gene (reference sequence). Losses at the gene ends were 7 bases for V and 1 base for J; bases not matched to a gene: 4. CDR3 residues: CASNTQGANTEAFF. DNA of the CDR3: TGTGCCAGCAACACACAGGGGGCGAACACTGAAGCTTTCTTT.

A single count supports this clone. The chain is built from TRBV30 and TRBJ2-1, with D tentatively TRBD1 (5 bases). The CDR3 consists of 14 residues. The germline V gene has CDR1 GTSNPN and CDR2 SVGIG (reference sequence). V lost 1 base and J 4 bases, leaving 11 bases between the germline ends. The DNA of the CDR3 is TGTGCCTGGAGTGCCGGTCAGGGTTACAATGAGCAGTTCTTC. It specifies CAWSAGQGYNEQFF.

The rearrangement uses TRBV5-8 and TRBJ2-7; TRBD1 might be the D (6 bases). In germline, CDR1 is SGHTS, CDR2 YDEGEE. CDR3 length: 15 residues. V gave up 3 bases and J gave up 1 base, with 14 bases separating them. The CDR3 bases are TGTGCCAGCAGCTCGAATTCCAGGGGATCCTACGAGCAGTACTTC. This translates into CASSSNSRGSYEQYF.

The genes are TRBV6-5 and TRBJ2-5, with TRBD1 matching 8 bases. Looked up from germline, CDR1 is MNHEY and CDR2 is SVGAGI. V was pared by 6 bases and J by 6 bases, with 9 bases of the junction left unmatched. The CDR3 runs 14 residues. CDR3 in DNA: TGTGCCAGCAGGGGGACTCAGGGGGCGAAGACCCAGTACTTC. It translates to CASRGTQGAKTQYF.

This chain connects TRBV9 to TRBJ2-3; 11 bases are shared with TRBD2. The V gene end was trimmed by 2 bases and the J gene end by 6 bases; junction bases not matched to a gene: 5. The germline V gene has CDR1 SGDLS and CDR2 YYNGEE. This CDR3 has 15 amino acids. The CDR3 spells CASSVGLADLDTQYF. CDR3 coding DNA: TGTGCCAGCAGCGTGGGACTAGCGGACCTCGATACGCAGTATTTT.

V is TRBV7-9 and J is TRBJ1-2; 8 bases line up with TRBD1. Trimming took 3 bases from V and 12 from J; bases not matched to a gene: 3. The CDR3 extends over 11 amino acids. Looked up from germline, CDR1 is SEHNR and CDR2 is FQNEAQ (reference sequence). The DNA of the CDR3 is TGTGCCAGCAGCTTGGACAGGGCCCACACCTTC. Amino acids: CASSLDRAHTF. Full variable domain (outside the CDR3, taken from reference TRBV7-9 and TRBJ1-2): DTGVSQNPRHKITKRGQNVTFRCDPISEHNRLYWYRQTLGQGPEFLTYFQNEAQLEKSRLLSDRFSAERPKGSFSTLEIQRTEQGDSAMYLCASSLDRAHTFGSGTRLTVV.

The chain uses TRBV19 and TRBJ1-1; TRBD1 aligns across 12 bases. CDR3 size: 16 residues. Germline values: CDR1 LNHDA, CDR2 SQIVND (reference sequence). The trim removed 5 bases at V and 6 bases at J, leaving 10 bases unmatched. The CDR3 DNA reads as TGTGCCAGTAGTCCCCGGGACAGGGGGCGCGGGCCTGAAGCTTTCTTT. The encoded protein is CASSPRDRGRGPEAFF.

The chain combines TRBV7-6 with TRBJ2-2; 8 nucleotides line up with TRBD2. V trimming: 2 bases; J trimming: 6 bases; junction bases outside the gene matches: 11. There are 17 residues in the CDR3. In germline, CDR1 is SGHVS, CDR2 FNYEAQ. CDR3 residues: CASSLSFPGGPSGELFF. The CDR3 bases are TGTGCCAGCAGCTTATCCTTCCCGGGAGGGCCCTCCGGGGAGCTGTTTTTT.